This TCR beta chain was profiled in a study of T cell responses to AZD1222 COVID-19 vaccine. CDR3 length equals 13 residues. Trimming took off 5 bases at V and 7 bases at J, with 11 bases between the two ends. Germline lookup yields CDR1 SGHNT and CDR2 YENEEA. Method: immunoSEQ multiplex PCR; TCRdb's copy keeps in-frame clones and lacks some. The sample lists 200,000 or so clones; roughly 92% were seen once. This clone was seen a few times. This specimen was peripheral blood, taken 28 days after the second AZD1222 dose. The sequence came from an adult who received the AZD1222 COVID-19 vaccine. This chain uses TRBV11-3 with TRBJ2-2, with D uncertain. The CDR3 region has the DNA TGTGCCAGCAGCCTTAGTGGGGACGGGGAGCTGTTTTTT. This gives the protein CASSLSGDGELFF.